This T cell receptor beta chain derives from a study of T cell responses to AZD1222 COVID-19 vaccine. Sequencing used immunoSEQ multiplex PCR; TCRdb keeps in-frame clones, though not all of them. The sample lists some 110,000 clones, roughly 86% seen once, with 2.5% to 3.5% in the top ten. Trimming removed 4 bases at V and 0 bases at J, with 13 bases between. In germline, CDR1 is SGHVS, CDR2 FNYEAQ. The CDR3 covers 15 residues. Study-wide results and limits: Reports say nearly half of spike-specific TCRs go after unmutated variant regions. When two AZD1222 doses had been given, Spike-specific TCR breadth and depth rose. In a largely white British group with more females than males, clonal diversity was possibly underestimated. The study identified only a handful of AZD1222 recipients as seropositive at baseline.

Note on this clone: Its antigen is not identified.

This TCR was recovered from an adult who received the MenACWY meningococcal vaccine as a control. The chain has TRBV7-6 and TRBJ2-7, with a possible D match to TRBD1 (6 bases). Sequenced here: peripheral blood, sampled 28 days after the second dose of the MenACWY control vaccine. CDR3 residues: CASSSYTGLSYEQYF. As DNA, the CDR3 is TGTGCCAGCAGCTCATACACAGGGCTCTCCTACGAGCAGTACTTC.